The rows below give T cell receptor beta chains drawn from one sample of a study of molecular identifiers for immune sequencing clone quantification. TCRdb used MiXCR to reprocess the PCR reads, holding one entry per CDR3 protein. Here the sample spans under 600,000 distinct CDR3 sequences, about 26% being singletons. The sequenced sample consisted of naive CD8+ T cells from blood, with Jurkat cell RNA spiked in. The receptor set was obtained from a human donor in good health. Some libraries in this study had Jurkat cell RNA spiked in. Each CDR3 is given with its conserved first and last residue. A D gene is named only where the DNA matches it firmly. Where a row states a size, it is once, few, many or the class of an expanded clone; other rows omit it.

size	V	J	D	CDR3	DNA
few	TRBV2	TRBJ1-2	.	CASVTVDGYTF	TGTGCCAGCGTAACAGTAGATGGCTACACCTTC
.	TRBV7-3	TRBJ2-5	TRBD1	CASSPLGTGAETQYF	TGTGCCAGCAGCCCCCTCGGGACAGGGGCAGAGACCCAGTACTTC
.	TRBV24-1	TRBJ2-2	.	CAASLSGTGELFF	TGTGCCGCCAGTTTGTCAGGCACCGGGGAGCTGTTTTTT
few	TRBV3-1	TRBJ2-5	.	CASSQERGANPGAETQYF	TGTGCCAGCAGCCAAGAAAGGGGCGCCAACCCGGGTGCTGAGACCCAGTACTTC
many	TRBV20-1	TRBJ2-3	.	CSARDFRGPGLATDTQYF	TGCAGTGCTAGAGATTTCAGGGGGCCGGGACTAGCCACAGATACGCAGTATTTT
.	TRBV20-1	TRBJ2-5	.	CSARGSGGALRKETQYF	TGCAGTGCTAGGGGGTCAGGGGGGGCGTTGAGAAAAGAGACCCAGTACTTC
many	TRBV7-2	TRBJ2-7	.	CASSLMSSSYEQYF	TGTGCCAGCAGCTTGATGTCTAGCTCCTACGAGCAGTACTTC
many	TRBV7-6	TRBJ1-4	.	CASSPSTNEKLFF	TGTGCCAGCAGCCCATCAACTAATGAAAAACTGTTTTTT
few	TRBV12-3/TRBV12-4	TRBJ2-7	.	CASSTLRDSLYEQYF	TGTGCCAGCAGCACCCTACGGGACTCTTTATACGAGCAGTACTTC
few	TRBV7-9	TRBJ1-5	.	CASSLVGRPQHF	TGTGCCAGCAGCTTAGTAGGGAGGCCCCAGCATTTT
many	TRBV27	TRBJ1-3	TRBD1	CASRDSSGNTIYF	TGTGCCAGCCGGGACAGCTCTGGAAACACCATATATTTT
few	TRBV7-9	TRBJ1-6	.	CASSLGGGGYNSPLHF	TGTGCCAGCAGCTTAGGCGGCGGGGGCTATAATTCACCCCTCCACTTT
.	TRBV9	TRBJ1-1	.	CASSVGRATKAFF	TGTGCCAGCAGCGTAGGGAGGGCCACTAAAGCTTTCTTT
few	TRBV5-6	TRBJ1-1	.	CASSFGGPNTEAFF	TGTGCCAGCAGCTTCGGGGGGCCGAACACTGAAGCTTTCTTT
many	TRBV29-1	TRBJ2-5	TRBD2	CSAGLAGEETQYF	TGCAGCGCCGGACTAGCAGGTGAAGAGACCCAGTACTTC
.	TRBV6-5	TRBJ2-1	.	CASSPLTGRAYNEQFF	TGTGCCAGCAGTCCCCTTACAGGGAGGGCCTACAATGAGCAGTTCTTC
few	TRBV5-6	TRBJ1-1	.	CASRGLTGEAFF	TGTGCCAGCAGGGGACTCACAGGAGAAGCTTTCTTT
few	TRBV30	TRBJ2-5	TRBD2	CAWSQLAGELETQYF	TGTGCCTGGAGCCAACTAGCGGGGGAGCTGGAGACCCAGTACTTC
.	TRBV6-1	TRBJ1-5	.	CASSSARYQPQHF	TGTGCCAGCAGCTCCGCCCGCTATCAGCCCCAGCATTTT
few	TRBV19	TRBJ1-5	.	CASRIRDGSNQPQHF	TGTGCCAGTAGGATCCGGGACGGGAGCAATCAGCCCCAGCATTTT
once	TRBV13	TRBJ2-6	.	CASSLAGSGANALTF	TGTGCCAGCAGCTTAGCGGGCTCTGGGGCCAACGCCCTGACTTTC